This T cell receptor beta chain was documented in a study of blood T cell repertoires in COVID-19. Study-wide background: Nucleic acid was either cDNA or gDNA, and it came from T cells, B-cell-depleted T cells, or PBMCs.

Germline CDR1 is SGHRS and CDR2 is YFSETQ. V was shortened by 3 bases and J by 1 base, with 9 bases between the two germline ends. CDR3 size: 14 residues. In its sample, this clone was seen a few times. Distinct nucleotide sequences in the sample also encode this CDR3. Original data processing: Quantification of nucleated cells was approximated via reference gene primer amplification. Repertoires were generated with immunoSEQ multiplex PCR, while TCRdb's copy carries only in-frame clones and drops some. The V and J calls and clone size come from that table; D and trimming were worked out from the DNA. The profile shows approximately 110,000 clones, approximately 78% of them singletons.

This sequence originates from a man between 65 and 79 years old with acute or convalescent COVID-19. The sequenced sample consisted of peripheral blood. V and J are TRBV5-1 and TRBJ2-3; D gene unclear. CDR3 nucleotide sequence: TGCGCCAGCAGCTCCATAGCAGGCACAGATACGCAGTATTTT. This gives the protein CASSSIAGTDTQYF. Full variable domain (rest looked up from reference TRBV5-1 and TRBJ2-3): KAGVTQTPRYLIKTRGQQVTLSCSPISGHRSVSWYQQTPGQGLQFLFEYFSETQRNKGNFPGRFSGRQFSNSRSEMNVSTLELGDSALYLCASSSIAGTDTQYFGPGTRLTVL.